This TCR beta chain was sequenced during a study of blood T cell repertoires in COVID-19 (dated by TCRdb to 2020 to 2022). As for the study more broadly: The collaborator samples originated in the United States, Italy and Spain and spanned the acute and convalescent phases of COVID-19. The prospective study material was composed of cDNA or gDNA derived from T cells, B-cell-depleted T cells, or PBMCs. Deeply sampled blood TCRbeta repertoires from subjects exposed to, actively infected with, or recovered from COVID-19 were included in the dataset. The repertoires were made available in a free public database intended to serve as a resource for research on the immune response to SARS-CoV-2. The samples were drawn from two sources: the first 160 participants of the ongoing ImmuneRACE study, and fewer than 1,500 subjects contributed by 6 global collaborators. Nearly every sample came with metadata listing a de-identified subject ID, COVID-19 status, age in years and sex. Where available, HLA class I and class II types were taken from metadata supplied by the sample provider and were not determined by assay-based typing. Overall study outcomes, separate from this receptor: How much clinical and demographic metadata was included differed by source and by participant, and the metadata was provided uncurated.

Of note for this clone: The target of this receptor is not known. No much larger clonotype is one base removed from it; base qualities were not supplied.

The immunoSEQ Assay, a bias-controlled multiplex PCR, was used to amplify TCRbeta CDR3 regions from genomic DNA. Per the authors' processing: The number of nucleated cells in each sample was estimated by amplification of reference gene primers within the assay. To quantify the absolute abundance of each unique TCRbeta CDR3 rearrangement, sequence reads were collapsed and filtered. For each sample, productive Simpson clonality was calculated by taking the square root of Simpson's diversity index across productive rearrangements. Not all clones reach the TCRdb copy of this immuneACCESS table, which keeps in-frame sequences only. Checked studies attribute under half of the gap to unresolved V genes and leave the rest unexplained. V and J calls and clone size are as listed in that table; D and trimming were resolved from the DNA. The sample table holds 300,000 or so clones, of which just over 85% were seen once. The ten biggest clones cover around 4.2% of the sample.

In the prospective study, participants were about 18 to 95 years old, resided in under 30 geographic areas of the United States, and were enrolled through a virtual design. To assign participants to cohorts, the prospective study relied on clinical history that participants themselves reported in a screening survey and a study questionnaire. Each participant in the prospective study had whole blood, serum and a nasopharyngeal or oropharyngeal swab collected by mobile phlebotomists. Participants in the prospective study had the option to provide additional blood draws and questionnaires over an approximately 2-month period. Before DNA extraction, prospective study blood samples were shipped either frozen or at room temperature. The TCR sequence derives from a woman between 40 and 50 years old with acute COVID-19. The specimen sequenced was PBMCs or T cells enriched from blood (not recorded which).

The nucleotides read TGTGCCAGCAGCTTATCGGCGGGGGGCAATGAGCAGTTCTTC. It encodes CASSLSAGGNEQFF. Rearrangement joined TRBV7-3 to TRBJ2-1; 8 junctional bases match TRBD2. At the junction V is shortened by 2 bases and J by 6 bases; bases outside the gene matches: 3. The CDR3 goes from the cysteine to the phenylalanine over 14 residues. Only the CDR3 part of the read is kept: 42 bases, read in frame from the first base. The germline V gene specifies SGHTA as CDR1 and FQGTGA as CDR2.